This TCR beta chain was identified during a study of Graves' ophthalmopathy and Graves' hyperthyroidism. RNA transcripts yielded amplified TCR beta CDR3 regions. In the first round, RT-PCR was carried out with HTBI primers, and a multiplex PCR formed the second round. TCRdb re-called the multiplex PCR reads through MiXCR, storing one row per CDR3 protein. The sample lists almost 750,000 distinct CDR3 sequences, 40% seen once, with 44% in the top ten. There are 15 residues in the CDR3. V was clipped by 4 bases and J by 7 bases; unmatched bases: 7. The V gene's germline CDR1 is MNHNY and CDR2 SVGAGI (reference sequence). Of note for this clonotype: Just one base apart from a much larger clone, this may be a read error.

The V and J genes are TRBV6-6 and TRBJ1-6, with 7 nucleotides matching TRBD1. The origin of this receptor is an adult man with Graves' ophthalmopathy. The source material was peripheral blood. The CDR3 here is CASSFGGQRNSPLHF. In nucleotides, the CDR3 is TGTGCCAGCAGTTTTGGGGGACAGAGAAATTCACCCCTCCACTTT.